A single sample is the source of the 29 T cell receptor beta chains below, sequenced in a study of early T cells in non-severe SARS-CoV-2 infection. TCRdb reprocessed the 5' RACE reads via MiXCR and lists one record per CDR3 protein. The sample lists over 50,000 distinct CDR3 sequences, approximately 12% occurring once. The sample taken for sequencing was whole blood. The receptors originated from an adult who was a healthcare worker with PCR-confirmed SARS-CoV-2 infection or an uninfected control (not recorded which).

The chain recombines TRBV28 with TRBJ2-3, with D unresolved. The CDR3 runs to 14 residues. Germline values: CDR1 MDHEN, CDR2 SYDVKM. Trimming removed 5 bases from V and 0 bases from J, with 9 bases in between. The CDR3: CASSGGESTDTQYF. CDR3 coding DNA: TGTGCCAGCAGTGGTGGGGAAAGCACAGATACGCAGTATTTT.

V usage is TRBV5-1 and J usage is TRBJ2-2, with a weak D call TRBD1 (6 bases). Between the trimmed V and J ends, which lost 0 bases and 2 bases, there was a span of 8 bases. Germline V CDR1 and CDR2: SGHRS, YFSETQ. The CDR3 sequence is 15 residues long. The CDR3 nucleotides read TGCGCCAGCAGCTTGGTACAGGGTAACACCGGGGAGCTGTTTTTT. It yields the protein CASSLVQGNTGELFF.

In this sample, this clonotype turned up a few times. This sequence joins TRBV6-2 or TRBV6-3 and TRBJ2-1; D uncertain. The CDR3 has 15 residues. V lost 4 bases and J lost 8, with 18 bases in between. Germline-derived CDR1 and CDR2 are MNHEY and SVGEGT. CDR3 DNA sequence: TGTGCCAGCAGTTCCAGATGGGCTAGTAGTTATGAGCAGTTCTTC. It specifies CASSSRWASSYEQFF.

This chain links TRBV10-1 with TRBJ2-5; possibly TRBD2 for D (6 bases). The CDR3 has 13 amino acids. Germline assignment: CDR1 WNHNN and CDR2 SYGVQD (reference sequence). V lost 8 bases to trimming and J lost 4 bases, with 14 bases between them. CDR3 bases: TGCGCCAGCTCAGGCGGGGATCGAGAGACCCAGTACTTC. Translation: CASSGGDRETQYF.

The V call is TRBV30, the J call TRBJ1-1; D remains ambiguous. This CDR3 comprises 15 residues. Germline lookup yields CDR1 GTSNPN and CDR2 SVGIG (reference sequence). V gave up 4 bases and J gave up 1 base, with 16 bases separating them. In nucleotides, the CDR3 is TGTGCCTGGACCGCGGGGTACCCGACGAACACTGAAGCTTTCTTT. As protein: CAWTAGYPTNTEAFF.

This clonotype was counted ten times or more. This chain connects TRBV20-1 to TRBJ2-7; TRBD2 matches 12 bases. CDR1 and CDR2 (germline): DFQATT, SNEGSKA (reference sequence). Trimming took 3 bases from V and 5 from J; bases not matched to a gene: 8. The CDR3 runs 15 residues. CDR3 DNA sequence: TGCAGTGCTAGGGCGACTAGCGGGAGTATCGACGAGCAGTACTTC. It translates to CSARATSGSIDEQYF.

This clonotype was counted a few times. The chain links TRBV6-5 to TRBJ2-2, with D possibly matching TRBD2 (6 bases). Trimming removed 7 bases at V and 3 bases at J, with 12 bases between. Per germline, CDR1 MNHEY and CDR2 SVGAGI. The CDR3 has 14 amino acids. CDR3 protein: CASKEGGDTGELFF. The CDR3 DNA follows: TGTGCCAGCAAGGAGGGCGGGGACACCGGGGAGCTGTTTTTT.

This clonotype was observed many times. V gene TRBV7-2 combines with J gene TRBJ2-1; D possibly uses TRBD1 or TRBD2 (5 bases each). The CDR3 length is 15 residues. CDR1 and CDR2 (germline): SGHTA, FQGNSA. Between the trimmed V and J ends, which lost 4 bases and 3 bases, there was a span of 13 bases. CDR3 residues: CASSSGPLDYNEQFF. CDR3 DNA: TGTGCCAGCAGCTCGGGACCTTTAGACTACAATGAGCAGTTCTTC.

This clonotype has a count of ten or more. CDR3 protein: CAWSAEGVSTDTQYF. CDR3 in DNA: TGTGCCTGGAGTGCGGAGGGCGTGAGTACAGATACGCAGTATTTT. The chain joins TRBV30 to TRBJ2-3; TRBD2 might be the D (6 bases). V was pared by 1 base and J by 3 bases, with 14 bases between. The CDR3 is 15 amino acids. The germline gives CDR1 GTSNPN, CDR2 SVGIG (reference sequence).

The chain joins TRBV20-1 to TRBJ2-5; 7 positions agree with TRBD2. The CDR3 is 15 residues long. Germline CDR1 reads DFQATT; CDR2 reads SNEGSKA (reference sequence). Losses at the gene ends were 6 bases for V and 4 bases for J; bases not matched to a gene: 14. CDR3 nucleotides: TGCAGTGCCCACCTCGGGGGGAGTAGGGGAGAGACCCAGTACTTC. It encodes CSAHLGGSRGETQYF.

This clonotype was seen more than once but under ten times. The chain carries TRBV6-5 and TRBJ2-1, with D maybe TRBD1 (6 bases). This CDR3 contains 13 residues. Trimming removed 6 bases at V and 8 bases at J, with 14 bases between. Germline CDR1 MNHEY, CDR2 SVGAGI. The CDR3: CASRPSGEDEQFF. As DNA, the CDR3 is TGTGCCAGCAGACCTTCAGGGGAAGATGAGCAGTTCTTC.

V usage is TRBV6-5 and J usage is TRBJ2-3; 7 bases map to TRBD2. V lost 0 bases, J lost 0 bases, and 0 bases stayed unmatched. CDR1 is MNHEY, CDR2 SVGAGI, per germline. CDR3 length: 15 amino acids. The CDR3 protein is CASSYSGGSTDTQYF. The DNA for the CDR3 is TGTGCCAGCAGTTACTCGGGAGGGAGCACAGATACGCAGTATTTT.

This clonotype was observed a handful of times. The chain combines TRBV29-1 with TRBJ2-1; 12 bases agree with TRBD2. This CDR3 spans 14 amino acids. Germline loops: CDR1 SQVTM, CDR2 ANQGSEA. V gave up 6 bases and J gave up 7 bases; unmatched junction bases: 7. The CDR3 region is CSVGTSGRSNEQFF. CDR3 sequence (DNA): TGCAGCGTAGGTACTAGCGGGAGGTCGAATGAGCAGTTCTTC.

This clonotype was detected a few times. V gene TRBV9 combines with J gene TRBJ1-2; TRBD1 agrees at 7 bases. There are 16 residues in the CDR3. Trimming cost V 0 bases and J 5 bases; bases outside gene matches: 10. Germline V gene data show CDR1 as SGDLS and CDR2 as YYNGEE. The CDR3: CASSVAGDRVYYGYTF. CDR3 sequence (DNA): TGTGCCAGCAGCGTAGCTGGAGACAGGGTTTATTATGGCTACACCTTC. The variable domain in full, completed from reference TRBV9 and TRBJ1-2, reads DSGVTQTPKHLITATGQRVTLRCSPRSGDLSVYWYQQSLDQGLQFLIQYYNGEERAKGNILERFSAQQFPDLHSELNLSSLELGDSALYFCASSVAGDRVYYGYTFGSGTRLTVV.

This clonotype was found many times. The genes are TRBV18 and TRBJ2-7; D possibly matches TRBD1 or TRBD2 (5 bases each). The CDR3 consists of 14 residues. Germline values: CDR1 KGHSH, CDR2 LQKENI. Between the trimmed V and J ends, which lost 0 bases and 1 base, there was a span of 7 bases. The chain's CDR3 is CASSPPGRSYEQYF. CDR3 sequence (DNA): TGTGCCAGCTCACCACCGGGACGGTCCTACGAGCAGTACTTC.

This clonotype showed up many times. V gene TRBV7-9 combines with J gene TRBJ1-4; possible D gene TRBD1, 6 bases. The V gene's germline CDR1 is SEHNR and CDR2 FQNEAQ (reference sequence). V was cut by 3 bases and J by 7 bases, with 15 bases left in between. This CDR3 is built from 15 residues. DNA of the CDR3: TGTGCCAGCAGCTTTGGGGGCGCATCTAGTGAAAAACTGTTTTTT. Encoded protein: CASSFGGASSEKLFF.

This clonotype was picked up many times. V is TRBV6-1 and J is TRBJ2-1, with D tentatively TRBD1 or TRBD2 (7 bases each). This CDR3 contains 15 residues. Germline values: CDR1 MNHNS, CDR2 SASEGT. V was pared by 6 bases and J by 7 bases, with 19 bases between. CDR3 DNA sequence: TGTGCCAGCAGGTCATCAGGGGGGGATTCGAATGAGCAGTTCTTC. Translated, it gives CASRSSGGDSNEQFF.

This rearrangement joins TRBV5-6 to TRBJ2-3, with D uncertain. CDR3 length equals 16 residues. V dropped 0 bases and J dropped 5 bases, with 16 bases sitting between them. The V gene's germline CDR1 is SGHDT and CDR2 YYEEEE. CDR3 nucleotides: TGTGCCAGCAGCTTGGACATTCCTTCATTTCGAGATACGCAGTATTTT. As protein: CASSLDIPSFRDTQYF.

V usage is TRBV29-1 and J usage is TRBJ2-1, with TRBD2 matching over 8 bases. Germline lookup yields CDR1 SQVTM and CDR2 ANQGSEA. V lost 4 bases, J lost 12 bases, and 14 bases stayed unmatched. The CDR3 loop spans 14 amino acids. The CDR3 DNA reads TGCAGCGTTGTAGGGGCGGGAGGTTCTGGTAGGCAGTTCTTC. It encodes CSVVGAGGSGRQFF.

The chain links TRBV29-1 to TRBJ2-5, with D perhaps being TRBD1 or TRBD2 (6 bases each). Germline values: CDR1 SQVTM, CDR2 ANQGSEA. The CDR3 spans 11 residues. Trimming cost V 4 bases and J 5 bases, with 8 bases left between them. The chain's CDR3 is CSVVGGETQYF. The CDR3 region has the DNA TGCAGCGTTGTAGGGGGGGAGACCCAGTACTTC.

Many counts were recorded for this clonotype. This chain joins TRBV3-1 and TRBJ1-1; D possibly corresponds to TRBD1 (5 bases). Trimming took off 4 bases at V and 2 bases at J, with 8 bases between the two ends. CDR3 length equals 13 residues. In germline, CDR1 is LGHDT, CDR2 YNNKEL (reference sequence). CDR3 DNA: TGTGCCAGCAGCCCTACAGGAAACACTGAAGCTTTCTTT. It specifies CASSPTGNTEAFF.

The sample holds a few counts of this clonotype. CDR3 region: CASAGGALNTEAFF. CDR3 nucleotide sequence: TGTGCCAGCGCTGGGGGGGCCCTGAACACTGAAGCTTTCTTT. The chain combines TRBV28 with TRBJ1-1; tentatively, D is TRBD1 (6 bases). Trimming took 8 bases from V and 0 from J, leaving 13 bases between them. The germline V gene encodes CDR1 MDHEN and CDR2 SYDVKM. The CDR3 consists of 14 residues.

This clonotype was counted at least ten times. V and J are TRBV11-2 and TRBJ1-1, with D unresolved. Germline V lookup: CDR1 SGHAT, CDR2 FQNNGV. V lost 2 bases and J 0 bases, leaving 7 bases between the germline ends. This CDR3 is built from 14 residues. CDR3 sequence (DNA): TGTGCCAGCAGCTTAAACAGTATGAACACTGAAGCTTTCTTT. As protein: CASSLNSMNTEAFF.

This clonotype showed up just a few times. The chain joins TRBV3-1 to TRBJ2-1; D remains unclear. Germline V gene lookup returns CDR1 LGHDT and CDR2 YNNKEL (reference sequence). This CDR3 has 13 residues. Trimming pared 4 bases from V and 7 bases from J, leaving 11 bases between. Here the CDR3 DNA reads TGTGCCAGCAGCCGGTCCTACATGAATGAGCAGTTCTTC. Translation: CASSRSYMNEQFF.

The chain carries TRBV15 and TRBJ2-3, with TRBD2 identical over 9 bases. The length of the CDR3 is 17 residues. Looked up from germline, CDR1 is LNHNV and CDR2 is YYDKDF (reference sequence). V was pared by 0 bases and J by 2 bases, with 6 bases of the junction left unmatched. The CDR3 region has the DNA TGTGCCACCAGCAGAGATAGACGGACTAGCGTCACAGATACGCAGTATTTT. Translating it yields CATSRDRRTSVTDTQYF.

The chain carries TRBV11-3 and TRBJ2-1; 9 bases agree with TRBD1. From germline, CDR1 is SGHNT and CDR2 YENEEA. The CDR3 runs to 15 residues. Germline trimming cut 5 bases from V and 8 bases from J; bases unmatched to any gene: 10. The CDR3 DNA reads TGTGCCAGCAGCCGCACGGGACAGGGTGGCCATGAGCAGTTCTTC. Translating gives CASSRTGQGGHEQFF. The complete variable domain, with remaining parts taken from reference TRBV11-3 and TRBJ2-1, reads EAGVVQSPRYKIIEKKQPVAFWCNPISGHNTLYWYLQNLGQGPELLIRYENEEAVDDSQLPKDRFSAERLKGVDSTLKIQPAELGDSAVYLCASSRTGQGGHEQFFGPGTRLTVL.

A few counts support this clonotype. The chain carries TRBV7-8 and TRBJ2-1, with 14 bases that match TRBD2. Germline CDR1 and CDR2: SGHVS and FQNEAQ. This CDR3 spans 17 amino acids. V lost 1 base, J lost 3 bases, and 2 bases stayed unmatched. The CDR3 is CASSLGGTSGSYNEQFF. In DNA, the CDR3 is TGTGCCAGCAGCTTAGGGGGGACTAGCGGGAGCTACAATGAGCAGTTCTTC.

This clonotype has just a few counts. CDR3 region: CSAPIRMGRDTTNEKLFF. The CDR3 bases are TGCAGTGCCCCCATACGGATGGGCAGGGACACAACTAATGAAAAACTGTTTTTT. The chain recombines TRBV20-1 with TRBJ1-4, with a possible D match to TRBD1 (6 bases). V lost 6 bases and J 0 bases, leaving 23 bases between the germline ends. From germline, CDR1 is DFQATT and CDR2 SNEGSKA (reference sequence). The CDR3 loop spans 18 amino acids.

V usage is TRBV20-1 and J usage is TRBJ1-1, with unresolved D. Trimming stripped 7 bases from V and 0 bases from J, with 6 bases between. Germline-derived CDR1 and CDR2 are DFQATT and SNEGSKA (reference sequence). This CDR3 region has 11 residues. The CDR3 spells CSVDMNTEAFF. CDR3 DNA sequence: TGCAGTGTTGACATGAACACTGAAGCTTTCTTT.